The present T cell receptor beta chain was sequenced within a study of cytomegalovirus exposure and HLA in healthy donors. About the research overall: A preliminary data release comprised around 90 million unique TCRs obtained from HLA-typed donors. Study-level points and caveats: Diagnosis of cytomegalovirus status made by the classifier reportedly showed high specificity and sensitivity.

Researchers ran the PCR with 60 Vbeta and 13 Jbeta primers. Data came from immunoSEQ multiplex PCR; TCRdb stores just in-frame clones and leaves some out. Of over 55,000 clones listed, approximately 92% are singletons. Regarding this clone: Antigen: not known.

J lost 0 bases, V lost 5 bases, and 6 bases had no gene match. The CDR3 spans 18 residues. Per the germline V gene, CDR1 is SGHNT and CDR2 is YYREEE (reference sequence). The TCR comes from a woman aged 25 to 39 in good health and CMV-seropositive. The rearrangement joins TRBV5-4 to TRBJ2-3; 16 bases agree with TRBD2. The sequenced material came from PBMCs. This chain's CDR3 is CASSPGLAGGRSTDTQYF. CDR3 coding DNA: TGTGCCAGCAGTCCGGGACTAGCGGGAGGGAGAAGCACAGATACGCAGTATTTT.